This TCR beta chain was found in a study of blood T cell repertoires in COVID-19. Study-level information: There were acute and convalescent COVID-19 samples, and they came from the United States, Italy and Spain. From T cells, B-cell-depleted T cells, or PBMCs came the material, which was cDNA or gDNA.

CDR1 SGHRS and CDR2 YFSETQ come from the germline V gene. V lost 2 bases, J lost 0 bases, and 14 bases lay in between. The length of the CDR3 is 16 residues. Original data processing: Reference gene primer amplification yielded estimated nucleated cell counts. The data were produced by immunoSEQ multiplex PCR, yet TCRdb's version contains in-frame clones alone and is incomplete. V, J and clone size are taken as reported in that table, and D and trimming were inferred from the DNA itself. The sample has roughly 300,000 clones; around 88% are singletons. The clonotype comes from a woman aged 45-65 years with acute or convalescent COVID-19. Sequencing input: peripheral blood. The chain is built from TRBV5-1 and TRBJ1-2; tentatively, D is TRBD1 (5 bases). This CDR3 reads CASSLMKGPANYGYTF. CDR3 in DNA: TGCGCCAGCAGCTTAATGAAGGGGCCTGCTAACTATGGCTACACCTTC.